A single T cell receptor (beta chain) is shown here with its context. The data stem from a study of blood T cell repertoires in COVID-19. Looking at the study overall: The United States, Italy and Spain were the sources of the acute and convalescent COVID-19 samples. PBMCs, B-cell-depleted T cells, or T cells provided the cDNA or gDNA that made up the material.

The CDR3 runs to 16 residues. The junction had 5 bases not matched to a gene; V was cut back by 3 bases and J by 1 base. CDR1 is KGHDR and CDR2 is SFDVKD in the germline V gene. The study assigned cohorts using participant-reported clinical history. As processed by the authors: Estimation of nucleated cell counts relied on the amplification of reference gene primers. Profiled with immunoSEQ multiplex PCR; TCRdb holds only in-frame clones, not every one. V and J calls and clone size are copied from that table; D and trimming were computed from the DNA. The sample shows 130,000 or so clones, around 80% of them seen only once.

The rearrangement uses TRBV24-1 and TRBJ2-1; TRBD1 matches 7 bases. Sequenced input: PBMCs or T cells enriched from blood (not recorded which). The clonotype was recovered from a man aged 40-49 years with acute COVID-19. The CDR3 here is CATSDQGGSSYNEQFF. The CDR3 DNA is TGTGCCACCAGTGATCAAGGGGGCAGTTCCTACAATGAGCAGTTCTTC.